This TCR beta chain was found in a study of blood T cell repertoires in COVID-19. Study summary: Material from acute and convalescent COVID-19 was sourced from the United States, Italy and Spain. T cells, B-cell-depleted T cells, or PBMCs provided the cDNA or gDNA that served as material.

In germline, CDR1 is MNHEY, CDR2 SMNVEV (reference sequence). The CDR3 runs to 15 residues. V lost 5 bases and J lost 4; bases outside the gene matches: 8. Method: immunoSEQ multiplex PCR; TCRdb's copy keeps in-frame clones and lacks some. The sample shows under 350,000 clones, around 88% of them seen only once. Material for sequencing was peripheral blood. This TCR was recovered from a man aged 40-50 years with acute or convalescent COVID-19. V is TRBV27 and J is TRBJ1-1; 9 bases are a match to TRBD1. This CDR3 is CASSVKQGAITEAFF. The CDR3 DNA sequence: TGTGCCAGCAGTGTTAAACAGGGGGCGATCACTGAAGCTTTCTTT.